The sequence of this T cell receptor beta chain was determined in a study of blood T cell repertoires in COVID-19. Overall study: Researchers got acute and convalescent COVID-19 samples from the United States, Italy and Spain. From T cells, B-cell-depleted T cells, or PBMCs came the material, which was cDNA or gDNA.

In the study's own analysis: Reference gene primer amplification gave nucleated cell count estimates. Produced via immunoSEQ multiplex PCR; TCRdb's table is partial and in-frame only. V, J and clone size derive from that table, while D and trimming were established from the DNA sequence. This repertoire shows about 110,000 clones, approximately 82% found once; its top ten account for 4% to 4.5%. This sequence originates from a woman in her sixties or seventies with acute or convalescent COVID-19. Sequenced sample: peripheral blood.

The CDR3 protein is CASRLRTGMDNQPQHF. CDR3 nucleotides: TGTGCCAGCAGACTTCGGACAGGGATGGACAATCAGCCCCAGCATTTT. The chain combines TRBV28 with TRBJ1-5; 8 positions agree with TRBD1. The germline V gene encodes CDR1 MDHEN and CDR2 SYDVKM. This CDR3 has 16 residues. The V gene end was trimmed by 6 bases and the J gene end by 3 bases; junction bases not matched to a gene: 10.